The 25 T cell receptor beta chains listed next were all sequenced from one sample in a study of cytomegalovirus exposure and HLA in healthy donors. The PCR employed 60 Vbeta primers together with 13 Jbeta primers. The data were produced by immunoSEQ multiplex PCR, yet TCRdb's version contains in-frame clones alone and is incomplete. The top ten hold over 2.5% of the sample, which has approximately 120,000 clones, 60% to 80% seen once. Material: PBMCs. Receptors originate from a woman between 50 and 59 years old in good health and CMV-seronegative.

This chain connects TRBV5-1 to TRBJ2-5; TRBD1 might be the D (6 bases). Germline CDR1 SGHRS, CDR2 YFSETQ. This CDR3 has 14 amino acids. V lost 5 bases, J lost 2 bases, and 13 bases lay in between. CDR3 residues: CASRFGTLQETQYF. The CDR3, as DNA: TGCGCCAGCAGATTTGGGACACTACAAGAGACCCAGTACTTC.

This sequence joins TRBV10-3 and TRBJ2-7; tentative D call: TRBD1 (5 bases). The CDR3 contains 14 residues. Trimming took 10 bases from V and 6 from J, leaving 22 bases between them. In germline, CDR1 is ENHRY, CDR2 SYGVKD. CDR3 protein: CATQEQGESAEQYF. CDR3 nucleotides: TGTGCCACTCAAGAGCAGGGCGAGTCAGCCGAGCAGTACTTC.

DNA for the CDR3: TGCGCCAGCAGCCAGCCACCTACAGGGGCCCACAATGAGCAGTTCTTC. It translates to CASSQPPTGAHNEQFF. The chain carries TRBV4-1 and TRBJ2-1; 7 nucleotides line up with TRBD1. The length of the CDR3 is 16 residues. In germline, CDR1 is MGHRA, CDR2 YSYEKL. V dropped 3 bases and J dropped 5; count of bases not matched to a gene: 10.

This sequence joins TRBV16 and TRBJ2-1; no reliable D call. The V gene's germline CDR1 is KGHSY and CDR2 FQNENV. The germline V and J ends were trimmed by 2 bases and 5 bases, with 7 bases remaining between them. The CDR3 loop spans 13 amino acids. The CDR3 is CASSQDFNNEQFF. The CDR3 DNA sequence: TGTGCCAGCAGCCAAGACTTTAACAATGAGCAGTTCTTC.

The chain joins TRBV28 to TRBJ1-2, with a tentative D call TRBD1 (5 bases). The CDR3 runs to 15 residues. Germline V gives CDR1 MDHEN, CDR2 SYDVKM. V lost 4 bases and J lost 3, with 15 bases in between. CDR3 amino acids: CASSSGGEDHYGYTF. CDR3 coding DNA: TGTGCCAGCAGTTCGGGAGGGGAGGACCACTATGGCTACACCTTC.

The chain has TRBV28 and TRBJ2-4; D is ambiguous. Trimming took off 5 bases at V and 0 bases at J, with 14 bases between the two ends. This CDR3 is built from 16 residues. CDR1 and CDR2 (germline): MDHEN, SYDVKM. The CDR3 loop is CASSESKELAKNIQYF. In nucleotides, the CDR3 is TGTGCCAGCAGTGAGTCCAAAGAGCTAGCCAAAAACATTCAGTACTTC.

The chain is built from TRBV28 and TRBJ1-2, with TRBD1 matching 8 bases. The CDR3 consists of 13 residues. The germline V gene has CDR1 MDHEN and CDR2 SYDVKM. V shed 10 bases, J shed 2 bases, and the junction held 6 bases outside the gene matches. In DNA, the CDR3 is TGTGCCATTTTGGACAGGGACAACTATGGCTACACCTTC. It specifies CAILDRDNYGYTF.

The gene calls are TRBV7-2 and TRBJ1-5; the match to TRBD1 covers 8 bases. V trimming: 4 bases; J trimming: 2 bases; junction bases outside the gene matches: 7. This CDR3 comprises 16 residues. The germline gives CDR1 SGHTA, CDR2 FQGNSA. The DNA for the CDR3 is TGTGCCAGCAGCTCCTTGGACAGGGAGGGCAATCAGCCCCAGCATTTT. This encodes CASSSLDREGNQPQHF.

J is TRBJ2-3 and V is TRBV6-1; tentative D call: TRBD1 (5 bases). The CDR3 extends over 14 amino acids. Trimming took 3 bases from V and 2 from J, leaving 9 bases between them. Germline assignment: CDR1 MNHNS and CDR2 SASEGT. CDR3 amino acids: CASSEGRVTDTQYF. CDR3 DNA sequence: TGTGCCAGCAGTGAGGGCAGGGTCACAGATACGCAGTATTTT.

On this clone itself: Germline is not matched at one junction end, which may reflect a read error. This sequence joins TRBV7-9 and TRBJ2-2; D possibly corresponds to TRBD2 (6 bases). The germline V gene has CDR1 SEHNR and CDR2 FQNEAQ (reference sequence). The length of the CDR3 is 12 residues. The CDR3 coding sequence is TGTTCCAGCAGCCTGGGGGGCGGGGAGCTGTTTTTT. Protein product: CSSSLGGGELFF.

The CDR3 loop reads CATLGRHSNQPQHF. The CDR3 DNA is TGTGCCACCCTGGGGAGGCATAGCAATCAGCCCCAGCATTTT. This rearrangement joins TRBV19 to TRBJ1-5; D gene unclear. Germline-derived CDR1 and CDR2 are LNHDA and SQIVND (reference sequence). V was pared by 10 bases and J by 0 bases, with 13 bases between. The CDR3 totals 14 residues.

The chain recombines TRBV29-1 with TRBJ2-1; 14 bases match TRBD2. The CDR3 is 13 residues long. Unmatched junction bases numbered 5, after V lost 7 bases and J lost 9 bases. The germline V gene has CDR1 SQVTM and CDR2 ANQGSEA. CDR3 in amino acids: CSDRLAGGVEQFF. In DNA form, the CDR3 reads TGCAGCGACCGACTAGCGGGAGGGGTTGAGCAGTTCTTC.

The chain couples TRBV7-3 to TRBJ2-5; D perhaps matches TRBD2 (6 bases). CDR3 length: 15 residues. Germline V gene sequence: CDR1 SGHTA, CDR2 FQGTGA. V lost 5 bases, J lost 1 base, and 14 bases lay in between. This CDR3 is CASSALGLPQETQYF. CDR3 nucleotide sequence: TGTGCCAGCAGCGCCCTCGGACTACCCCAAGAGACCCAGTACTTC.

About this clone: One end of the junction varies from germline; a read error may be responsible. The chain combines TRBV7-9 with TRBJ2-1; possibly TRBD2 for D (5 bases). The CDR3 has 15 amino acids. Germline-derived CDR1 and CDR2 are SEHNR and FQNEAQ (reference sequence). The DNA for the CDR3 is TGTTCCAGCAGCTTAGACGGTAAGGAGGACAATGAGCAGTTCTTC. This sequence encodes CSSSLDGKEDNEQFF.

The rearrangement joins TRBV4-1 to TRBJ2-7; 7 nucleotides align to TRBD1. Trimming removed 1 base from V and 1 base from J; junction bases left unmatched: 10. The CDR3 runs 17 residues. CDR1 MGHRA and CDR2 YSYEKL come from the germline V gene. CDR3 region: CASSQVTGTVGSYEQYF. The CDR3 coding sequence is TGCGCCAGCAGCCAAGTCACGGGGACAGTGGGGTCCTACGAGCAGTACTTC.

The chain joins TRBV19 to TRBJ1-2, with 9 positions matching TRBD1. The length of the CDR3 is 14 residues. V lost 6 bases and J lost 2; bases outside the gene matches: 4. Germline lookup yields CDR1 LNHDA and CDR2 SQIVND (reference sequence). The CDR3 DNA is TGTGCCAGTAGCGCGGGACAGGGAAACTATGGCTACACCTTC. It codes for CASSAGQGNYGYTF.

In this sample, this clone turned up once. This chain connects TRBV28 to TRBJ1-2, with no clear D. CDR1 and CDR2 (germline): MDHEN, SYDVKM. This CDR3 is built from 12 residues. Trimming took off 3 bases at V and 7 bases at J, with 9 bases between the two ends. DNA of the CDR3: TGTGCCAGCAGTTTCTTTGCGGGTGGCTACACCTTC. Its protein is CASSFFAGGYTF.

The V call is TRBV10-1, the J call TRBJ2-1, with 9 bases aligning to TRBD2. Germline V CDR1 and CDR2: WNHNN, SYGVQD (reference sequence). The CDR3 length is 17 residues. V lost 4 bases to trimming and J lost 9 bases; unmatched junction nucleotides: 16. Here the CDR3 reads CASSGAIGREGHTEQFF. The CDR3 region has the DNA TGCGCCAGCAGTGGGGCGATAGGGCGGGAGGGCCATACTGAGCAGTTCTTC.

The chain has TRBV15 and TRBJ1-1, with 11 bases matching TRBD1. This CDR3 comprises 14 residues. The germline V gene encodes CDR1 LNHNV and CDR2 YYDKDF (reference sequence). V trimming: 7 bases; J trimming: 6 bases; junction bases outside the gene matches: 7. Here the CDR3 DNA reads TGTGCCACCAACATCGGACAGGGGGCGCCTGAAGCTTTCTTT. Its protein is CATNIGQGAPEAFF.

The chain carries TRBV4-1 and TRBJ2-4, with TRBD2 as a possible D gene (5 bases). Germline V lookup: CDR1 MGHRA, CDR2 YSYEKL. V was cut by 0 bases and J by 3 bases, with 15 bases left in between. The CDR3 is made up of 17 amino acids. CDR3 in DNA: TGCGCCAGCAGCCAAGATAAGGAGGTCACGGTCAAAAACATTCAGTACTTC. Translation gives CASSQDKEVTVKNIQYF.

The V call is TRBV9, the J call TRBJ2-7, with 7 bases that match TRBD1. The CDR3 is made up of 13 amino acids. The V gene's germline CDR1 is SGDLS and CDR2 YYNGEE. Unmatched junction bases numbered 4, after V lost 0 bases and J lost 7 bases. Written as DNA, the CDR3 is TGTGCCAGCAGCGTAGAACCAGGGGGAGAGCAGTACTTC. Translating gives CASSVEPGGEQYF.

The rearrangement uses TRBV4-1 and TRBJ2-7, with D possibly TRBD1 on 6 matching bases. CDR3 length: 15 amino acids. CDR1 is MGHRA and CDR2 is YSYEKL in the germline V gene. Trimming cost V 0 bases and J 3 bases, with 12 bases left between them. This chain's CDR3 is CASSQDFGQNYEQYF. The CDR3 region has the DNA TGCGCCAGCAGCCAAGATTTTGGACAGAACTACGAGCAGTACTTC.

The chain links TRBV5-1 to TRBJ1-1; D is ambiguous. The V and J ends lost 4 bases and 3 bases respectively, with 10 bases between them. The length of the CDR3 is 13 residues. Germline V lookup: CDR1 SGHRS, CDR2 YFSETQ. CDR3 coding DNA: TGCGCCAGCAGCAGTACAACATACACTGAAGCTTTCTTT. Translation gives CASSSTTYTEAFF.

With regard to this clone: Its ends do not fully match the called genes, so a read error is possible. The genes are TRBV7-7 and TRBJ1-3; no definite D call. This CDR3 contains 12 residues. Per the germline V gene, CDR1 is SSHAT and CDR2 is FNYEAQ (reference sequence). The CDR3 reads CASSLDGRTIYF. CDR3 DNA: TGTGCTAGCAGCTTAGACGGGAGGACCATATATTTT. The full variable domain, in which reference TRBV7-7 and TRBJ1-3 provide the parts outside the CDR3, is GAGVSQSPRYKVTKRGQDVTLRCDPISSHATLYWYQQALGQGPEFLTYFNYEAQPDKSGLPSDRFSAERPEGSISTLTIQRTEQRDSAMYRCASSLDGRTIYFGEGSWLTVV.

The chain links TRBV29-1 to TRBJ2-2; TRBD2 matches 7 bases. The CDR3 spans 15 residues. With 3 bases clipped from V and 5 bases from J, the junction kept 9 bases outside the gene matches. Germline-derived CDR1 and CDR2 are SQVTM and ANQGSEA. The DNA for the CDR3 is TGCAGCGTTGATGTGGGCGGGAGAGGAACCGGGGAGCTGTTTTTT. Its translation: CSVDVGGRGTGELFF.